Listed below are T cell receptor beta chains from one sample, sequenced in a study of shared clonotypes between healthy human individuals. TCRdb's table, derived via immunoSEQ multiplex PCR, lists solely in-frame clones and lacks some. The sample contains roughly 2.6 million clones, roughly nine tenths of which appear only once. Sequenced sample: naive CD4+ T cells sorted from blood. The receptors shown here come from a man aged 18 to 29 in good health. CDR3s include the opening cysteine and the closing phenylalanine or tryptophan. A D gene is named only where the DNA matches it firmly. Clone sizes are given selectively: once, few, many, or a class where the clone is expanded.

CDR3 protein: CASSGQGVETQYF
CDR3 DNA: TGTGCCAGCAGTGGACAGGGGGTGGAGACCCAGTACTTC
V gene: TRBV2
D gene: TRBD1
J gene: TRBJ2-5
clone size: NA

CDR3 protein: CASIPDRGSTEAFF
CDR3 DNA: TGTGCCAGCATCCCAGACAGGGGGAGTACTGAAGCTTTCTTT
V gene: TRBV6-6
D gene: TRBD1
J gene: TRBJ1-1
clone size: NA

CDR3 protein: CASSLETEAFF
CDR3 DNA: TGTGCCAGCAGCTTAGAGACTGAAGCTTTCTTT
V gene: TRBV7-8
D gene: NA
J gene: TRBJ1-1
clone size: NA

CDR3 protein: CASSQRGGGTGELFF
CDR3 DNA: TGTGCCAGCAGCCAGAGGGGAGGGGGGACCGGGGAGCTGTTTTTT
V gene: TRBV7-2
D gene: NA
J gene: TRBJ2-2
clone size: NA

CDR3 protein: CASSPQGENEKLFF
CDR3 DNA: TGCGCCAGCAGCCCACAGGGAGAAAATGAAAAACTGTTTTTT
V gene: TRBV4-3
D gene: NA
J gene: TRBJ1-4
clone size: NA

CDR3 protein: CASSSPGGLTDTQYF
CDR3 DNA: TGTGCCAGCAGTTCGCCGGGGGGTCTGACAGATACGCAGTATTTT
V gene: TRBV28
D gene: TRBD2
J gene: TRBJ2-3
clone size: NA

CDR3 protein: CASSQEYLGSYNSPLHF
CDR3 DNA: TGCGCCAGCAGCCAGGAGTATTTGGGCTCCTATAATTCACCCCTCCACTTT
V gene: TRBV4-3
D gene: NA
J gene: TRBJ1-6
clone size: NA

CDR3 protein: CASSLGQSLGNTEAFF
CDR3 DNA: TGTGCCAGCAGCTTAGGACAGTCGTTAGGGAACACTGAAGCTTTCTTT
V gene: TRBV7-9
D gene: NA
J gene: TRBJ1-1
clone size: NA

CDR3 protein: CASTGGENEKLFF
CDR3 DNA: TGTGCCAGCACGGGAGGGGAAAATGAAAAACTGTTTTTT
V gene: TRBV2
D gene: NA
J gene: TRBJ1-4
clone size: NA

CDR3 protein: CASSFRGASYNEQFF
CDR3 DNA: TGTGCCAGCAGCTTCAGGGGCGCTTCCTACAATGAGCAGTTCTTC
V gene: TRBV5-6
D gene: NA
J gene: TRBJ2-1
clone size: NA

CDR3 protein: CASSPLAGNYEQYF
CDR3 DNA: TGCGCCAGCAGCCCTCTAGCGGGGAACTACGAGCAGTACTTC
V gene: TRBV5-1
D gene: TRBD2
J gene: TRBJ2-7
clone size: NA

CDR3 protein: CASSQGGLEETQYF
CDR3 DNA: TGCGCCAGCAGCCAAGGAGGCCTGGAAGAGACCCAGTACTTC
V gene: TRBV4-1
D gene: NA
J gene: TRBJ2-5
clone size: NA

CDR3 protein: CASSVRGETDTQYF
CDR3 DNA: TGTGCCAGCAGCGTCAGGGGCGAGACAGATACGCAGTATTTT
V gene: TRBV6-1
D gene: NA
J gene: TRBJ2-3
clone size: NA

CDR3 protein: CAISTTDTQYF
CDR3 DNA: TGTGCCATCAGCACTACAGATACGCAGTATTTT
V gene: TRBV10-3
D gene: NA
J gene: TRBJ2-3
clone size: NA

CDR3 protein: CASSRSGSGYNEQFF
CDR3 DNA: TGCGCCAGCAGCCGGAGCGGGAGTGGGTACAATGAGCAGTTCTTC
V gene: TRBV4-3
D gene: TRBD2
J gene: TRBJ2-1
clone size: NA

CDR3 protein: CASSLTLAGASYEQYF
CDR3 DNA: TGTGCCAGCAGTTTAACTCTAGCGGGGGCCTCCTACGAGCAGTACTTC
V gene: TRBV28
D gene: TRBD2
J gene: TRBJ2-7
clone size: NA

CDR3 protein: CASFSGRPVGKLFF
CDR3 DNA: TGTGCCAGCTTCTCGGGACGCCCGGTGGGAAAACTGTTTTTT
V gene: TRBV28
D gene: NA
J gene: TRBJ1-4
clone size: once

CDR3 protein: CASSQASGANVLTF
CDR3 DNA: TGTGCCAGCAGTCAGGCCTCTGGGGCCAACGTCCTGACTTTC
V gene: TRBV27
D gene: NA
J gene: TRBJ2-6
clone size: NA

CDR3 protein: CASSPGAGAGELFF
CDR3 DNA: TGTGCCAGCTCCCCCGGGGCAGGCGCCGGGGAGCTGTTTTTT
V gene: TRBV18
D gene: NA
J gene: TRBJ2-2
clone size: NA

CDR3 protein: CAWRDRGGTDTQYF
CDR3 DNA: TGTGCCTGGAGGGACCGAGGCGGCACAGATACGCAGTATTTT
V gene: TRBV30
D gene: NA
J gene: TRBJ2-3
clone size: NA

CDR3 protein: CASSLAGMVTSDTQYF
CDR3 DNA: TGTGCCAGCAGCTTAGCGGGGATGGTAACCTCAGATACGCAGTATTTT
V gene: TRBV7-9
D gene: NA
J gene: TRBJ2-3
clone size: NA

CDR3 protein: CATSRARATGANVLTF
CDR3 DNA: TGTGCCACCAGCAGAGCCAGGGCAACCGGGGCCAACGTCCTGACTTTC
V gene: TRBV15
D gene: NA
J gene: TRBJ2-6
clone size: NA

CDR3 protein: CASSQAGTGNYGYTF
CDR3 DNA: TGCGCCAGCAGCCAAGCCGGGACAGGGAACTATGGCTACACCTTC
V gene: TRBV4-3
D gene: TRBD1
J gene: TRBJ1-2
clone size: NA

CDR3 protein: CASSATGQKDYEQYF
CDR3 DNA: TGTGCCAGCTCAGCAACGGGACAGAAAGATTACGAGCAGTACTTC
V gene: TRBV18
D gene: TRBD1
J gene: TRBJ2-7
clone size: NA

CDR3 protein: CASSYSVRGSTDTQYF
CDR3 DNA: TGTGCCAGCAGTTACTCGGTCCGGGGAAGCACAGATACGCAGTATTTT
V gene: TRBV6-5
D gene: NA
J gene: TRBJ2-3
clone size: NA

CDR3 protein: CASSFFSIAETQYF
CDR3 DNA: TGTGCCAGCAGCTTCTTTTCTATAGCGGAGACCCAGTACTTC
V gene: TRBV5-5
D gene: NA
J gene: TRBJ2-5
clone size: NA

CDR3 protein: CAWSGSYNEQFF
CDR3 DNA: TGTGCCTGGAGTGGCAGTTACAATGAGCAGTTCTTC
V gene: TRBV30
D gene: NA
J gene: TRBJ2-1
clone size: few

CDR3 protein: CASRDRDSNTGELFF
CDR3 DNA: TGCGCCAGCCGGGACAGGGACTCGAACACCGGGGAGCTGTTTTTT
V gene: TRBV5-1
D gene: TRBD1
J gene: TRBJ2-2
clone size: NA

CDR3 protein: CASSTVLGNTIYF
CDR3 DNA: TGTGCCAGTAGTACCGTACTTGGAAACACCATATATTTT
V gene: TRBV19
D gene: NA
J gene: TRBJ1-3
clone size: NA

CDR3 protein: CASSPTASSYEQYF
CDR3 DNA: TGCGCCAGCAGCCCGACTGCAAGCTCCTACGAGCAGTACTTC
V gene: TRBV5-1
D gene: NA
J gene: TRBJ2-7
clone size: NA

CDR3 protein: CAWSAFRTSGTYNEQFF
CDR3 DNA: TGTGCCTGGAGTGCCTTTAGGACTAGCGGGACCTACAATGAGCAGTTCTTC
V gene: TRBV30
D gene: TRBD2
J gene: TRBJ2-1
clone size: NA

CDR3 protein: CASSLGYTGELFF
CDR3 DNA: TGTGCCAGCAGCTTAGGGTATACCGGGGAGCTGTTTTTT
V gene: TRBV7-6
D gene: NA
J gene: TRBJ2-2
clone size: NA

CDR3 protein: CASIKLAGDQPQHF
CDR3 DNA: TGTGCCAGCATCAAACTCGCAGGAGATCAGCCCCAGCATTTT
V gene: TRBV6-1
D gene: NA
J gene: TRBJ1-5
clone size: NA

CDR3 protein: CASSPETHHNEQFF
CDR3 DNA: TGTGCCAGCAGCCCCGAGACTCACCACAATGAGCAGTTCTTC
V gene: TRBV5-4
D gene: NA
J gene: TRBJ2-1
clone size: NA

CDR3 protein: CASSNPGQGNTGELFF
CDR3 DNA: TGTGCCAGTAGTAACCCGGGACAGGGGAACACCGGGGAGCTGTTTTTT
V gene: TRBV19
D gene: TRBD1
J gene: TRBJ2-2
clone size: NA

CDR3 protein: CASSRNDRNTEAFF
CDR3 DNA: TGTGCCAGCAGCCGGAACGACAGGAACACTGAAGCTTTCTTT
V gene: TRBV5-4
D gene: NA
J gene: TRBJ1-1
clone size: few

CDR3 protein: CASRLPGGATYEQYF
CDR3 DNA: TGTGCCAGCAGATTACCGGGGGGGGCTACCTACGAGCAGTACTTC
V gene: TRBV28
D gene: TRBD2
J gene: TRBJ2-7
clone size: NA

CDR3 protein: CASSFSLSLGEQYF
CDR3 DNA: TGTGCCAGCAGCTTTTCTTTGTCGCTGGGAGAGCAGTACTTC
V gene: TRBV7-9
D gene: NA
J gene: TRBJ2-7
clone size: NA

CDR3 protein: CASSLTPGQGVVAFF
CDR3 DNA: TGTGCCAGCAGTCTTACACCGGGACAGGGGGTCGTAGCTTTCTTT
V gene: TRBV28
D gene: TRBD1
J gene: TRBJ1-1
clone size: NA

CDR3 protein: CASSPRDRQALNEQFF
CDR3 DNA: TGTGCCAGCAGCCCCAGGGACAGGCAGGCCCTCAATGAGCAGTTCTTC
V gene: TRBV7-3
D gene: TRBD1
J gene: TRBJ2-1
clone size: NA

CDR3 protein: CASSPGTGPNSPLHF
CDR3 DNA: TGCGCCAGCAGCCCGGGGACAGGGCCTAATTCACCCCTCCACTTT
V gene: TRBV5-1
D gene: TRBD1
J gene: TRBJ1-6
clone size: NA

CDR3 protein: CASSLSLGGGNTEAFF
CDR3 DNA: TGTGCCAGCAGTTTATCTCTGGGGGGTGGAAACACTGAAGCTTTCTTT
V gene: TRBV28
D gene: NA
J gene: TRBJ1-1
clone size: NA

CDR3 protein: CASSLGAGAVTEAFF
CDR3 DNA: TGCGCCAGCAGCTTGGGGGCGGGGGCCGTCACTGAAGCTTTCTTT
V gene: TRBV5-1
D gene: NA
J gene: TRBJ1-1
clone size: NA

CDR3 protein: CASSSPGLSGEQYF
CDR3 DNA: TGTGCCAGCAGTTCCCCAGGACTCTCCGGGGAGCAGTACTTC
V gene: TRBV28
D gene: NA
J gene: TRBJ2-7
clone size: NA

CDR3 protein: CASSEWVSTIYEQYF
CDR3 DNA: TGTGCCAGCAGTGAATGGGTGTCTACCATCTACGAGCAGTACTTC
V gene: TRBV6-1
D gene: NA
J gene: TRBJ2-7
clone size: NA

CDR3 protein: CASSVGVAGVQETQYF
CDR3 DNA: TGTGCCAGCAGCGTAGGTGTAGCGGGAGTTCAAGAGACCCAGTACTTC
V gene: TRBV9
D gene: TRBD2
J gene: TRBJ2-5
clone size: NA

CDR3 protein: CAISGSGGAREQFF
CDR3 DNA: TGTGCCATCAGTGGTAGCGGGGGGGCTAGGGAGCAGTTCTTC
V gene: TRBV10-3
D gene: TRBD2
J gene: TRBJ2-1
clone size: once

CDR3 protein: CASSLGSATPATDTQYF
CDR3 DNA: TGCGCCAGCAGCTTGGGTTCAGCAACCCCGGCCACAGATACGCAGTATTTT
V gene: TRBV5-1
D gene: NA
J gene: TRBJ2-3
clone size: NA

CDR3 protein: CASRVAAYGTDTQYF
CDR3 DNA: TGCGCCAGCAGGGTCGCGGCATACGGCACAGATACGCAGTATTTT
V gene: TRBV5-1
D gene: NA
J gene: TRBJ2-3
clone size: NA

CDR3 protein: CASSLTDYGYTF
CDR3 DNA: TGTGCCAGCAGCTTGACAGACTATGGCTACACCTTC
V gene: TRBV5-5
D gene: NA
J gene: TRBJ1-2
clone size: NA

CDR3 protein: CASSFTGGANVLTF
CDR3 DNA: TGTGCCAGCAGCTTTACAGGGGGGGCCAACGTCCTGACTTTC
V gene: TRBV11-2
D gene: NA
J gene: TRBJ2-6
clone size: NA

CDR3 protein: CASSEPLSSGKNGYTF
CDR3 DNA: TGTGCCAGCAGTGAGCCCTTATCCTCTGGGAAGAATGGCTACACCTTC
V gene: TRBV6-1
D gene: NA
J gene: TRBJ1-2
clone size: NA

CDR3 protein: CASSLGRFRPSTDTQYF
CDR3 DNA: TGTGCCAGCAGCTTAGGGCGGTTTCGACCTAGCACAGATACGCAGTATTTT
V gene: TRBV7-2
D gene: NA
J gene: TRBJ2-3
clone size: NA

CDR3 protein: CASSFDRGVDEAFF
CDR3 DNA: TGTGCCAGCAGCTTCGACAGGGGGGTTGATGAAGCTTTCTTT
V gene: TRBV7-9
D gene: TRBD1
J gene: TRBJ1-1
clone size: few

CDR3 protein: CAWSVWGAGGYEQYF
CDR3 DNA: TGTGCCTGGAGTGTGTGGGGGGCGGGAGGTTACGAGCAGTACTTC
V gene: TRBV30
D gene: TRBD2
J gene: TRBJ2-7
clone size: NA